The present entry profiles one T cell receptor beta chain with its context. Its antigen is still unknown. The V segment lost 2 bases and the J segment 2 bases; nucleotides outside the gene matches: 5. Germline CDR1 is SGDLS and CDR2 is YYNGEE. The CDR3 spans 15 residues. This specimen belongs to a study of cytomegalovirus exposure and HLA in healthy donors. Primers for the PCR totalled 60 Vbeta and 13 Jbeta. Using immunoSEQ multiplex PCR, the repertoire was profiled, and TCRdb retains in-frame clones only, with some absent. Of 99,000 or so clones listed, 60% to 85% are singletons. Study-level results: A link between a missense DCLRE1C variant and TCR beta V- and J-gene trimming emerged from a later analysis. Donors were assumed by presence/absence analyses to have roughly uniform sequencing depth. Specific recognition of CMV antigens was confirmed in vitro for a few chains (all CMV-associated).

J is TRBJ2-3 and V is TRBV9, with 7 positions matching TRBD1. The sequence came from a man aged 60 to 69 in good health and CMV-seropositive. Sequenced input: PBMCs. The CDR3 loop is CASSVGQVVTDTQYF. The CDR3 bases are TGTGCCAGCAGCGTCGGACAGGTAGTCACAGATACGCAGTATTTT.